This T cell receptor (beta chain) emerged from a study of T cell responses to AZD1222 COVID-19 vaccine. Study-level results: Epitopes outside B.1.351 and B.1.1.7 mutated regions reportedly drew nearly half of spike TCRs.

A note on this clone: Its antigen is not identified.

Using immunoSEQ multiplex PCR, the repertoire was profiled, and TCRdb retains in-frame clones only, with some absent. In the table there are about 100,000 clones, 80% to 90% of which are singletons. Germline lookup yields CDR1 LGHNA and CDR2 YSLEER. The CDR3 covers 15 residues. V shed 1 base and J shed 1 base, with 8 bases lying between them. The material was peripheral blood, obtained on day 0 of AZD1222 vaccination. The clonotype was recovered from an adult in good health. The chain has TRBV4-3 and TRBJ1-3; D is undetermined. In DNA form, the CDR3 reads TGCGCCAGCAGCCAAGGTTTCGTATCTGGAAACACCATATATTTT. Protein product: CASSQGFVSGNTIYF.